What follows are 4 T cell receptor beta chains derived from one specimen sequenced in a study of blood T cell repertoires in COVID-19. TCRdb keeps only in-frame clones here, not all; method: immunoSEQ multiplex PCR. Of more than 100,000 clones listed, roughly four fifths are singletons. Specimen: peripheral blood. All receptors come from a woman aged 50 to 65 with acute or convalescent COVID-19.

The rearrangement links TRBV3-1 (or the pseudogene TRBV3-2) to TRBJ1-2; maybe TRBD1 (6 bases). Germline V CDR1 and CDR2: LGHDT, YNNKEL (reference sequence). V lost 1 base to trimming and J lost 7 bases, with 16 bases between them. The CDR3 loop spans 15 amino acids. CDR3 DNA sequence: TGTGCCAGCAGCCAAGGATCGCTACAGGGTGGTGGCTACACCTTC. This sequence encodes CASSQGSLQGGGYTF.

V is TRBV30 and J is TRBJ1-5; no firm D call. This CDR3 is 14 amino acids long. The germline CDR1 and CDR2 sequences are GTSNPN and SVGIG (reference sequence). The V and J ends lost 0 bases and 4 bases respectively, with 10 bases between them. The CDR3 loop is CAWSVLGPNQPQHF. DNA for the CDR3: TGTGCCTGGAGTGTACTAGGGCCTAATCAGCCCCAGCATTTT. Full variable domain (outside the CDR3, taken from reference TRBV30 and TRBJ1-5): SQTIHQWPATLVQPVGSPLSLECTVEGTSNPNLYWYRQAAGRGLQLLFYSVGIGQISSEVPQNLSASRPQDRQFILSSKKLLLSDSGFYLCAWSVLGPNQPQHFGDGTRLSIL.

V is TRBV12-3 or TRBV12-4 and J is TRBJ1-5, with D perhaps matching TRBD1 (5 bases). Trimming cost V 5 bases and J 5 bases, with 10 bases left between them. The CDR3 runs 13 residues. The CDR3 nucleotides read TGTGCCAGCAGTCGAGGACACGATCAGCCCCAGCATTTT. This gives the protein CASSRGHDQPQHF.

The chain couples TRBV3-1 (or the pseudogene TRBV3-2) to TRBJ1-2; no reliable D call. Germline CDR1 reads LGHDT; CDR2 reads YNNKEL (reference sequence). V was trimmed by 0 bases and J by 1 base, leaving 6 bases between them. The CDR3 runs 14 residues. Here the CDR3 reads CASSQDVINYGYTF. CDR3 DNA: TGTGCCAGCAGCCAAGATGTTATTAACTATGGCTACACCTTC.